This TCR beta chain appears in the sequencing data of a study of blood T cell repertoires in COVID-19. Study background: PBMCs, B-cell-depleted T cells, or T cells provided the cDNA or gDNA that made up the material.

Clones were read by immunoSEQ multiplex PCR, and TCRdb kept only the in-frame ones, dropping some. The sample shows 350,000 to 450,000 clones, over 75% of them seen only once. The CDR3 runs to 18 residues. Germline CDR1 reads SGHRS; CDR2 reads YFSETQ. Trimming removed 4 bases from V and 0 bases from J, with 20 bases in between. The J gene is TRBJ2-1, the V gene TRBV5-1; maybe TRBD2 (5 bases). The sequenced material came from peripheral blood. The source of this sequence is a woman in her thirties or forties with COVID-19, enrolled during active disease. The CDR3 coding sequence is TGCGCCAGCAGCCGGAGACGAGTACAGCTAGCCTCCTACAATGAGCAGTTCTTC. Translated, it gives CASSRRRVQLASYNEQFF.